This T cell receptor (beta chain) is from a study of blood T cell repertoires in COVID-19. Study summary: Some COVID-19 samples were acute and others convalescent; all came from the United States, Italy and Spain. PBMCs, B-cell-depleted T cells, or T cells provided the cDNA or gDNA that made up the material.

There are many counts of this clone. Different DNA sequences within this sample yield the same CDR3. In the original processing: Amplification of reference gene primers provided the estimated nucleated cell counts. Only in-frame clones appear in the TCRdb table, and some are missing; sequencing was by immunoSEQ multiplex PCR. D and trimming come from the DNA, and the V and J calls and clone size come from that table. The profile covers a few hundred thousand clones, with roughly 88% appearing a single time and about 3% taken by the ten largest. Losses at the gene ends were 11 bases for V and 4 bases for J; bases not matched to a gene: 12. The germline V gene has CDR1 MNHEY and CDR2 SVGEGT. The CDR3 runs to 16 residues.

The gene calls are TRBV6-2 or TRBV6-3 and TRBJ2-6; TRBD2 matches 9 bases. Sequenced material: peripheral blood. The sequence came from a woman aged 25 to 45 with active or convalescent COVID-19. CDR3 sequence reads: CARCFRGGAGANVLTF. DNA of the CDR3: TGTGCCCGCTGTTTTCGCGGGGGGGCCGGGGCCAACGTCCTGACTTTC.